This record concerns one T cell receptor beta chain sequence. This clone was seen only a few times. Its antigen remains unidentified. No base qualities exist here, and no much larger clone lies one base off it. The CDR3 regions of human TCRbeta chains were analyzed by immunosequencing. The paper's processing steps were these. Repertoire TCRs were matched against a reference library of SARS-CoV-2-specific TCRs generated with the MIRA antigen-specificity platform. Breadth was defined as the fraction of unique TCRs that were SARS-CoV-2-associated. Depth was defined as the fraction of total T cells that were SARS-CoV-2-associated. Using the MIRA data, every spike-specific TCR was mapped to the spike region that the TCR reacted to and assigned to either a CD4 or a CD8 class. Log10-transformed breadth and depth values were compared by one-way ANOVA with Sidak's multiple comparisons tests. Drawn from immuneACCESS, this table holds only the in-frame rearrangements with V and J called that TCRdb kept. Clones are partly lost; checked studies trace under half to an unresolved V gene and leave the rest unexplained. D and trimming come from the DNA, and the V and J calls and clone size come from that table. Here the sample has around 130,000 clones; more than 80% occur a single time. The biggest ten clones account for 5% to 6% of the sample.

The data were obtained in a study of T cell responses to AZD1222 COVID-19 vaccine (dated by TCRdb to the early 2020s). Context from the whole study: AZD1222 recipients given second doses at about 4 weeks or at about 12 weeks were pooled, since spike-specific TCR depth and breadth were not found to differ between the two schedules. TCR sequencing was performed for approximately 240 trial participants, of whom around 200 were given two doses of AZD1222 and around 25 were given two doses of MenACWY control vaccine. Trial participants were enrolled by age into 18-55, 56-69 and 70-plus year subgroups, with roughly 160, 29 and 62 TCR-sequenced participants respectively.

What the authors observed across the whole study: Spike-specific TCR breadth and depth rose significantly after two AZD1222 doses compared with day 0 and with MenACWY recipients. Conclusions about previously exposed vaccinees were limited because only six AZD1222 recipients were SARS-CoV-2 seropositive at baseline. Participants were mostly white British and included more females than males, and it was suggested by the authors that clonal diversity may have been underestimated. Epitopes outside the regions mutated in the B.1.351 and B.1.1.7 variants were reportedly recognized by nearly half of the unique spike-specific TCRs. CD4 TCRs associated with the vaccine covered the entire spike protein, and the dominant responses were in regions 160-218 and 743-854. Because no samples from the day 14 peak response were available, repertoires could be characterized only after the peak T cell response. In the small 56-69-year group, the increase in depth fell short of significance, most likely because of low power.

The meaning of the sample's time point label: baseline before first vaccination. Vaccinee samples were obtained from the UK trials COV001 and COV002, which included a single-blind randomized controlled phase 2/3 trial of AZD1222 (ChAdOx1 nCoV-19) in healthy adults. For TCRbeta chain sequencing, PBMC samples from trial participants were taken at day 0 and at day 28 after the second dose. V is trimmed back by 2 bases and J by 7 bases, and the junction contains 7 bases that no gene match accounts for. The CDR3 spans 15 residues, from the cysteine through the phenylalanine. Left in the record is the CDR3 DNA by itself, 45 bases read in frame from the first base. CDR1 is given as MDHEN and CDR2 as SYDVKM, both from the germline V gene.

The sample was peripheral blood, taken on day 0 of AZD1222 vaccination. The rearranged chain carries TRBV28 and TRBJ1-4; TRBD1 matches 7 bases in the middle. The source of this sequence is an adult in good health. The CDR3 corresponds to CASSLGRGQGEKLFF. The DNA reads TGTGCCAGCAGTTTAGGTAGGGGGCAGGGTGAAAAACTGTTTTTT.